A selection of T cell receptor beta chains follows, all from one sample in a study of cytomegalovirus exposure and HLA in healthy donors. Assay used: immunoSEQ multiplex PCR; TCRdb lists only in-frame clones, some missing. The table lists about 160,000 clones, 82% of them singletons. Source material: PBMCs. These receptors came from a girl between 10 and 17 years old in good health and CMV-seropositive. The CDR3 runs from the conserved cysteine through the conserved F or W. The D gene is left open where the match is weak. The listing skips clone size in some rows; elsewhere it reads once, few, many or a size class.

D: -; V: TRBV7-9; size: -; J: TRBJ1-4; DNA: TGTGCCAGCAGCTTAGGGTTTCAGGGGAATATCGCGGAAAAACTGTTTTTT; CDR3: CASSLGFQGNIAEKLFF
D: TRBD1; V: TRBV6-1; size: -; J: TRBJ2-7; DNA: TGTGCCAGCATCTTGGACAGGGGCCTCGACGAGCAGTACTTC; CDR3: CASILDRGLDEQYF
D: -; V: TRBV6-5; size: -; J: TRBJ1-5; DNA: TGTGCCAGCCGGGCGGGGCGGAATCAGCCCCAGCATTTT; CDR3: CASRAGRNQPQHF
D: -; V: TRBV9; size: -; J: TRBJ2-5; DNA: TGTGCCAGCAGCGTAGAAGGGGCAGGGGACGGAGAGACCCAGTACTTC; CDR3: CASSVEGAGDGETQYF
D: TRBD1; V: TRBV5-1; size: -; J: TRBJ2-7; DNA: TGCGCCAGCAGCCCAGGGACAGCCCACTACGAGCAGTACTTC; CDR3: CASSPGTAHYEQYF
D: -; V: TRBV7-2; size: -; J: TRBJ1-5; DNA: TGTGCCAGCAGCTTAGGGGGGGTGGGGAGTCAGCCCCAGCATTTT; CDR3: CASSLGGVGSQPQHF
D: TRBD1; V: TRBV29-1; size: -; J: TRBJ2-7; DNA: TGCAGCGTCCCCAAGGGGGACAGTCCATACGAGCAGTACTTC; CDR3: CSVPKGDSPYEQYF
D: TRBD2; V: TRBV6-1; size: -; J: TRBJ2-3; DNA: TGTGCCAGCAGTCTAGCGGGAGCAGATACGCAGTATTTT; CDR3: CASSLAGADTQYF
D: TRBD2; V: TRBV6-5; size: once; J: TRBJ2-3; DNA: TGTGCCAGCAGTTACTCTGCGGGGGGGCCAGATACGCAGTATTTT; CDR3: CASSYSAGGPDTQYF
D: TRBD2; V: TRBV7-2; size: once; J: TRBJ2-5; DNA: TGTGCCAGCAGGGGTAGCGGGGGAGAGACCCAGTACTTC; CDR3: CASRGSGGETQYF
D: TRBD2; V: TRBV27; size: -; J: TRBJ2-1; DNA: TGTGCCAGGCGGGGGACTAGCGGGGGGAGCTCCTACAATGAGCAGTTCTTC; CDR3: CARRGTSGGSSYNEQFF
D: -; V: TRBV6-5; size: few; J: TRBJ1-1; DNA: TGTGCCAGCAGTTACGCAGGCAAGGCTGAAGCTTTCTTT; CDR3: CASSYAGKAEAFF
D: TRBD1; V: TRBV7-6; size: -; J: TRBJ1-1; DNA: TGTGCCAGCAGCATGTACAGGGGGTCCCACACTGAAGCTTTCTTT; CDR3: CASSMYRGSHTEAFF
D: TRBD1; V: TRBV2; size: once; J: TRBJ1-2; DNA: TGTGCCATCCGGACAGGAGTCTATGGCTACACCTTC; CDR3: CAIRTGVYGYTF
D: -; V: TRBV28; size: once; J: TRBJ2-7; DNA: TGTGCCAGCAGCCCCGGGAAGGCAGATAGAGGCTACGAGCAGTACTTC; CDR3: CASSPGKADRGYEQYF
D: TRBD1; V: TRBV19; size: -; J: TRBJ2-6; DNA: TGTGCCAGTAGTAGAGGACAGGGGACTGGGGCCAACGTCCTGACTTTC; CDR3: CASSRGQGTGANVLTF
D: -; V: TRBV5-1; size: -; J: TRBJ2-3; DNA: TGCGCCAGCAGCTTGCAACTAGGAGAAGATACGCAGTATTTT; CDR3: CASSLQLGEDTQYF
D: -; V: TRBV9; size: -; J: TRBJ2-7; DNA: TGTGCCAGCAGCGTATCGGGAAACGGCTACGAGCAGTACTTC; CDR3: CASSVSGNGYEQYF
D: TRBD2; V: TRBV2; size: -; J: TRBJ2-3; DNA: TGTGCCAGCAGTGTTTTGCGGGGGGGCGAGGATACGCAGTATTTT; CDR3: CASSVLRGGEDTQYF
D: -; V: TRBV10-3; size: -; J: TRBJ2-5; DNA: TGTGCCATCAGTAAACAGGGGAGGCAAGAGACCCAGTACTTC; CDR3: CAISKQGRQETQYF
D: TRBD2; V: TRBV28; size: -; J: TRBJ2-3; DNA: TGTGCCAGCAGTAAGGGACTAGCGGGAGGGCAGGATACGCAGTATTTT; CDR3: CASSKGLAGGQDTQYF
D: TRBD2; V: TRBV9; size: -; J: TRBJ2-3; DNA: TGTGCCAGCAGCCGAGATTGGACTAGCGGGGGATCCACAGATACGCAGTATTTT; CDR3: CASSRDWTSGGSTDTQYF
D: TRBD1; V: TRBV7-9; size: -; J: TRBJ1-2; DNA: TGTGCCAGCAGCACCGGGACAGGGTATGGCTACACCTTC; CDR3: CASSTGTGYGYTF